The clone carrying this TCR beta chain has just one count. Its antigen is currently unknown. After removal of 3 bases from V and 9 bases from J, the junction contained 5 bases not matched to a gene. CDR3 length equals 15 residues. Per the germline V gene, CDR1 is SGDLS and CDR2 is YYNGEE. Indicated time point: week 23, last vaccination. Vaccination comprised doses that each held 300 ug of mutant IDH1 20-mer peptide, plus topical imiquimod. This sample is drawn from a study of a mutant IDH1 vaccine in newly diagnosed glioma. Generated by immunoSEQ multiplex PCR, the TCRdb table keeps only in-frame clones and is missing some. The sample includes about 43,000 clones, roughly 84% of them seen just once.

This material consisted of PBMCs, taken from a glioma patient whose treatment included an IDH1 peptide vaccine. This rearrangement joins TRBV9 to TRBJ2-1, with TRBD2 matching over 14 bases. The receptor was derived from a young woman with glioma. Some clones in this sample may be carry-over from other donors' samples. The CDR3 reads CASSAPGLAGVEQFF. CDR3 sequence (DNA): TGTGCCAGCAGCGCCCCGGGACTAGCGGGAGTTGAGCAGTTCTTC.